This entry features one T cell receptor beta chain sequence. This entry belongs to a study of blood T cell repertoires in COVID-19. In the study overall: From the United States, Italy and Spain came samples of acute and convalescent COVID-19.

Sequencing used immunoSEQ multiplex PCR; TCRdb keeps in-frame clones, though not all of them. The data hold just under 350,000 clones, with around 91% observed a single time. The material sequenced was peripheral blood. The receptor was derived from a woman aged 18-29 years who had recovered from COVID-19.

The CDR3 DNA follows: TGTGCCAGCAGTTACTCGAAGGGCAGGGGGCGGCAGACCCAGTACTTC. It translates to CASSYSKGRGRQTQYF. V is TRBV6-5 and J is TRBJ2-5; TRBD1 aligns across 8 bases. Trimming removed 0 bases from V and 6 bases from J; junction bases left unmatched: 9. The CDR3 consists of 16 residues. Per the germline V gene, CDR1 is MNHEY and CDR2 is SVGAGI.